One sample yielded the 15 T cell receptor beta chains listed below, sequenced in a study of T cells in tumors and immune-related adverse events. Data came from immunoSEQ multiplex PCR; TCRdb stores just in-frame clones and leaves some out. The table has about 22,000 clones, 85% to 95% seen once. The sample in question was lymph node tissue, obtained from a patient treated with anti-PD-1 therapy. The receptors were gathered from a female donor with metastatic renal cell carcinoma.

The genes are TRBV4-1 and TRBJ2-2; 9 bases line up with TRBD1. Trimming at V came to 4 bases and at J to 4 bases, leaving 16 bases not matched to a gene. This CDR3 contains 19 residues. Germline V gene lookup returns CDR1 MGHRA and CDR2 YSYEKL. CDR3 loop: CASSRHTLKDRGFTGELFF. DNA of the CDR3: TGCGCCAGCAGCCGCCATACTTTGAAGGACAGGGGATTCACCGGGGAGCTGTTTTTT.

This sequence joins TRBV7-2 and TRBJ1-4; the D gene is possibly TRBD1 (6 bases). Trimming cost V 0 bases and J 0 bases, with 8 bases left between them. This CDR3 has 16 residues. Germline-derived CDR1 and CDR2 are SGHTA and FQGNSA. CDR3 in DNA: TGTGCCAGCAGCTTAGCGGGGGGCGCAACTAATGAAAAACTGTTTTTT. It encodes CASSLAGGATNEKLFF.

This clone was seen once. The V and J genes are TRBV7-2 and TRBJ1-1; D ambiguous. Trimming cost V 1 base and J 10 bases, with 13 bases left between them. In germline, CDR1 is SGHTA, CDR2 FQGNSA. This CDR3 contains 13 residues. The CDR3 is CASSLGVGRIAFF. The CDR3 DNA reads TGTGCCAGCAGCTTAGGGGTCGGGAGGATAGCTTTCTTT.

This rearrangement joins TRBV28 to TRBJ1-2; D is possibly TRBD1 (5 bases). CDR1 and CDR2 from the germline V gene are MDHEN and SYDVKM. This CDR3 spans 12 amino acids. The V end was cut by 6 bases, the J end by 8 bases, with 13 bases between. The CDR3 sequence is CASSPGTLGYTF. CDR3 bases: TGTGCCAGCAGCCCAGGGACGTTGGGCTACACCTTC.

This chain joins TRBV18 and TRBJ1-5, with D hard to call. This CDR3 has 16 amino acids. Germline CDR1 and CDR2: KGHSH and LQKENI. The V gene lost 4 bases and the J gene lost 0 bases, with 13 bases spanning the gap. CDR3 loop: CASSLMTVRSNQPQHF. The CDR3 DNA sequence: TGTGCCAGCTCACTGATGACCGTCCGTAGCAATCAGCCCCAGCATTTT.

The J gene is TRBJ1-4, the V gene TRBV5-1, with 7 nucleotides matching TRBD1. Germline V lookup: CDR1 SGHRS, CDR2 YFSETQ. There are 15 residues in the CDR3. The V gene end was trimmed by 3 bases and the J gene end by 7 bases; junction bases not matched to a gene: 9. DNA for the CDR3: TGCGCCAGCAGCTCGCAGGGGGTTTTACGTGAAAAACTGTTTTTT. Translating gives CASSSQGVLREKLFF.

This chain links TRBV2 with TRBJ2-5; possible D gene TRBD1, 5 bases. Germline lookup yields CDR1 SNHLY and CDR2 FYNNEI. The length of the CDR3 is 13 residues. With 7 bases removed from V and 5 bases from J, the gap between germline ends came to 14 bases. The CDR3 nucleotides read TGTGCCAGCACCAGGACACCTGGGGAGACCCAGTACTTC. This sequence encodes CASTRTPGETQYF.

The chain carries TRBV28 and TRBJ1-1, with D maybe TRBD1 (6 bases). Per the germline V gene, CDR1 is MDHEN and CDR2 is SYDVKM. The ends were cut back, 5 bases at V and 0 bases at J, with 13 bases in the middle. The CDR3 is 15 amino acids. The CDR3 protein is CASSETDRLNTEAFF. Written as DNA, the CDR3 is TGTGCCAGCAGTGAAACGGACAGACTGAACACTGAAGCTTTCTTT. Supplemented by reference TRBV28 and TRBJ1-1, the full variable domain reads DVKVTQSSRYLVKRTGEKVFLECVQDMDHENMFWYRQDPGLGLRLIYFSYDVKMKEKGDIPEGYSVSREKKERFSLILESASTNQTSMYLCASSETDRLNTEAFFGQGTRLTVV.

The rearrangement uses TRBV4-1 and TRBJ1-3; perhaps TRBD1 as D (5 bases). The V end was cut by 0 bases, the J end by 0 bases, with 18 bases between. The CDR3 is 19 amino acids. CDR1 and CDR2 from the germline V gene are MGHRA and YSYEKL. CDR3 sequence reads: CASSQDPTGAFFSGNTIYF. The CDR3 nucleotides read TGCGCCAGCAGCCAAGATCCAACCGGGGCTTTTTTCTCTGGAAACACCATATATTTT.

The rearrangement joins TRBV7-2 to TRBJ2-2; TRBD2 aligns across 11 bases. V was clipped by 3 bases and J by 4 bases; unmatched bases: 1. Germline CDR1 reads SGHTA; CDR2 reads FQGNSA. The CDR3 is 15 residues long. As DNA, the CDR3 is TGTGCCAGCAGCTTGACTAGCGGGGTCACCGGGGAGCTGTTTTTT. It is translated as CASSLTSGVTGELFF.

CDR3 in DNA: TGCGCCAGCAGGATCGGGGGAGGGAACTATGGCTACACCTTC. Translating gives CASRIGGGNYGYTF. The chain joins TRBV5-1 to TRBJ1-2; D is possibly TRBD1 (5 bases). V shed 5 bases and J shed 2 bases, with 13 bases lying between them. CDR3 length: 14 residues. Germline V CDR1 and CDR2: SGHRS, YFSETQ.

The CDR3 is CASSQDQGKLSNQPQHF. The DNA of the CDR3 is TGCGCCAGCAGCCAAGATCAGGGGAAGCTTAGCAATCAGCCCCAGCATTTT. The J gene is TRBJ1-5, the V gene TRBV4-1; tentatively, D is TRBD1 (6 bases). Germline V gene data show CDR1 as MGHRA and CDR2 as YSYEKL. The V and J ends lost 0 bases and 0 bases respectively, with 12 bases between them. CDR3 length equals 17 residues.

The J gene is TRBJ2-7, the V gene TRBV2; D may be TRBD2 (5 bases). The germline CDR1 and CDR2 sequences are SNHLY and FYNNEI. Trimming stripped 4 bases from V and 7 bases from J, with 14 bases between. The CDR3 consists of 13 residues. CDR3 DNA: TGTGCCAGCAGTGGTGGGAGCCGGTGGGAGCAGTACTTC. Translated, it gives CASSGGSRWEQYF.

Details on this clone: The sample holds other DNA sequences that translate to the same CDR3. V is TRBV18 and J is TRBJ2-2; D ambiguous. CDR3 size: 13 residues. Trimming stripped 0 bases from V and 1 base from J, with 0 bases between. Per germline, CDR1 KGHSH and CDR2 LQKENI. The CDR3 here is CASSPPNTGELFF. The CDR3 DNA is TGTGCCAGCTCACCACCGAACACCGGGGAGCTGTTTTTT.

The chain links TRBV6-6 to TRBJ1-6; D not resolved. Between the trimmed V and J ends, which lost 5 bases and 7 bases, there was a span of 12 bases. Germline CDR1 is MNHNY and CDR2 is SVGAGI (reference sequence). The CDR3 is 14 residues long. The CDR3 nucleotides are TGTGCCAGCAGTACCGTGGCTTCGAATTCACCCCTCCACTTT. Translation: CASSTVASNSPLHF.